This TCR beta chain was recovered during a study of shared clonotypes between healthy human individuals. The length of the CDR3 is 15 residues. The V gene end was trimmed by 4 bases and the J gene end by 5 bases; junction bases not matched to a gene: 7. The V gene's germline CDR1 is SGHTA and CDR2 FQGNSA. Method: immunoSEQ multiplex PCR; TCRdb's copy keeps in-frame clones and lacks some. The sample yields fewer than 1.6 million clones, roughly 98.5% seen once. In the case of this clone: As yet, its antigen is unknown.

General study findings and limits: Investigators expected sequencing depth to affect clonotype sharing among donors.

This clonotype was sampled from a man younger than 45 in good health. V is TRBV7-2 and J is TRBJ2-1; 8 positions match TRBD1. The sample comprised naive CD4+ T cells sorted from blood. The subset was: CD45RA+ positively selected. This chain's CDR3 is CASSSRTGQNNEQFF. The CDR3 DNA is TGTGCCAGCAGCTCCCGGACAGGGCAAAACAATGAGCAGTTCTTC.